These 31 T cell receptor beta chains were all obtained from the same sample, sequenced in a study of T cell responses to AZD1222 COVID-19 vaccine (dated by TCRdb to the early 2020s). What this sample's time point label stands for: baseline before first vaccination. The library was built by means of the immunoSEQ multiplex PCR assay. TCRdb's version of the immuneACCESS table is confined to in-frame rearrangements and falls short of the full clone set. An unresolved V gene accounts for under half of the shortfall where checked; the remainder is of unknown origin. The sample table shows under 150,000 clones, and 88% are seen once. The top ten hold over 3% of the sample. The sample in question was peripheral blood, obtained on day 0 of AZD1222 vaccination. Source of these receptors: an adult in good health.

The rearrangement links TRBV2 to TRBJ2-7, with a tentative D call TRBD1 (6 bases). The CDR3 has 14 residues. Trimming removed 0 bases at V and 7 bases at J, with 13 bases between. Germline CDR1 is SNHLY and CDR2 is FYNNEI. CDR3 residues: CASSEAVQGEEQYF. In DNA form, the CDR3 reads TGTGCCAGCAGTGAAGCCGTACAGGGAGAAGAGCAGTACTTC.

V usage is TRBV5-5 and J usage is TRBJ1-6; D gene unclear. Trimming removed 1 base from V and 5 bases from J, with 10 bases in between. CDR1 and CDR2 (germline): SGHKS, YYEKEE (reference sequence). This CDR3 contains 15 residues. CDR3 in amino acids: CASSLFGADNSPLHF. For the CDR3, the DNA is TGTGCCAGCAGCTTGTTTGGCGCCGATAATTCACCCCTCCACTTT.

The J gene is TRBJ1-2, the V gene TRBV12-3 or TRBV12-4, with D unclear. The V end lost 3 bases, the J end lost 8 bases, and 7 bases lay between the germline ends. The CDR3 length is 11 residues. In DNA form, the CDR3 reads TGTGCCAGCAGTTTTTCTTACGGCTACACCTTC. Amino acids: CASSFSYGYTF.

The chain recombines TRBV18 with TRBJ1-2; D is ambiguous. V was clipped by 6 bases and J by 3 bases, with 14 bases between them. CDR1 is KGHSH, CDR2 LQKENI, per germline. The length of the CDR3 is 14 residues. CDR3 coding DNA: TGTGCCAGCTCCCGCGATAGGAGGGACTATGGCTACACCTTC. It is translated as CASSRDRRDYGYTF.

The chain carries TRBV4-1 and TRBJ2-4, with 9 nucleotides matching TRBD1. Germline trimming cut 1 base from V and 3 bases from J; bases unmatched to any gene: 22. CDR3 length: 22 amino acids. The germline V gene has CDR1 MGHRA and CDR2 YSYEKL. The CDR3 reads CASSQGSWDRASIGKGKNIQYF. CDR3 nucleotide sequence: TGCGCCAGCAGCCAAGGTTCATGGGACAGGGCGTCGATTGGAAAGGGCAAAAACATTCAGTACTTC.

The chain employs TRBV6-1 and TRBJ1-1; possibly TRBD1 for D (5 bases). CDR3 length: 15 amino acids. V was clipped by 2 bases and J by 1 base, with 11 bases between them. Germline loops: CDR1 MNHNS, CDR2 SASEGT. CDR3 loop: CASSERGGKNTEAFF. The CDR3 nucleotides read TGTGCCAGCAGTGAAAGGGGCGGGAAGAACACTGAAGCTTTCTTT.

J is TRBJ1-5 and V is TRBV3-1 (or the pseudogene TRBV3-2); D remains ambiguous. V lost 1 base, J lost 4 bases, and 8 bases lay in between. CDR1 is LGHDT, CDR2 YNNKEL, per germline (reference sequence). The CDR3 runs 14 residues. The CDR3 nucleotides read TGTGCCAGCAGCCAAGCATCCGGTAATCAGCCCCAGCATTTT. Amino acid sequence: CASSQASGNQPQHF.

A few counts support this clone. The chain recombines TRBV5-1 with TRBJ1-1; D is possibly TRBD1 (5 bases). Germline V lookup: CDR1 SGHRS, CDR2 YFSETQ. This CDR3 comprises 14 residues. V shed 4 bases and J shed 8 bases, with 18 bases lying between them. For the CDR3, the DNA is TGCGCCAGCAGCGTTCCTGGGGGATTTCACGAAGCTTTCTTT. Translated, it gives CASSVPGGFHEAFF.

This chain uses TRBV5-1 with TRBJ2-3, with D perhaps TRBD1 (5 bases). V was pared by 2 bases and J by 2 bases, with 24 bases between. Germline CDR1 SGHRS, CDR2 YFSETQ. The CDR3 length is 19 residues. DNA of the CDR3: TGCGCCAGCAGCTTTCTCGCCGGCACAGGCCCTACCACCACAGATACGCAGTATTTT. Protein product: CASSFLAGTGPTTTDTQYF. Drawing the rest from reference TRBV5-1 and TRBJ2-3, the complete variable domain is KAGVTQTPRYLIKTRGQQVTLSCSPISGHRSVSWYQQTPGQGLQFLFEYFSETQRNKGNFPGRFSGRQFSNSRSEMNVSTLELGDSALYLCASSFLAGTGPTTTDTQYFGPGTRLTVL.

The chain has TRBV6-5 and TRBJ1-2; D uncertain. CDR3 length equals 15 residues. Germline V gene sequence: CDR1 MNHEY, CDR2 SVGAGI. Between the trimmed V and J ends, which lost 0 bases and 2 bases, there was a span of 10 bases. The CDR3: CASSYSWSGNYGYTF. The CDR3 DNA reads TGTGCCAGCAGTTACTCCTGGTCTGGGAACTATGGCTACACCTTC.

The V gene is TRBV1, the J gene TRBJ2-7; the tabulated D call, TRBD2, remains unverified against the DNA. TRBV1 constitutes a pseudogene. This CDR3 contains 13 residues. CDR3 in amino acids: CTSSQRIAGGRFF. CDR3 coding DNA: TGCACCAGCAGCCAGAGGATAGCGGGGGGGCGATTCTTC.

The chain recombines TRBV3-1 (or the pseudogene TRBV3-2) with TRBJ1-2; possible D gene TRBD1, 5 bases. V lost 0 bases to trimming and J lost 5 bases, with 16 bases between them. The CDR3 length is 16 residues. Germline V gene data show CDR1 as LGHDT and CDR2 as YNNKEL (reference sequence). The chain's CDR3 is CASSQDRRQRGYGYTF. The CDR3 bases are TGTGCCAGCAGCCAAGATCGCCGGCAAAGGGGTTATGGCTACACCTTC.

The chain uses TRBV5-4 and TRBJ1-5; no clear D gene. In germline, CDR1 is SGHNT, CDR2 YYREEE (reference sequence). Deletions cut 4 bases from V and 4 bases from J, with 9 bases between. The length of the CDR3 is 13 residues. The CDR3 sequence: CASSNDINQPQHF. CDR3 sequence (DNA): TGTGCCAGCAGCAATGACATAAATCAGCCCCAGCATTTT.

The rearrangement joins TRBV21-1 to TRBJ1-2. TRBV21-1 has pseudogene status. CDR3 length equals 16 residues. The CDR3 protein is CASSNVIDSNGYGYTF. CDR3 coding DNA: TGTGCCAGCAGCAACGTCATTGACTCAAACGGGTATGGCTACACCTTC.

The sample holds one count of this clone. This chain's CDR3 is CASLRTLGNEQFF. The CDR3 DNA sequence: TGTGCCAGCCTAAGGACATTAGGGAATGAGCAGTTCTTC. V and J are TRBV21-1 and TRBJ2-1; TRBD1, the table's D call, was not compared with the DNA. TRBV21-1 is a pseudogene. The CDR3 length is 13 residues.

This clone was seen a single time. The genes are TRBV9 and TRBJ1-4, with D perhaps TRBD1 (5 bases). The V and J ends lost 0 bases and 3 bases respectively, with 12 bases between them. This CDR3 comprises 16 residues. The germline V gene has CDR1 SGDLS and CDR2 YYNGEE. The CDR3: CASSVGMRGSNEKLFF. In DNA form, the CDR3 reads TGTGCCAGCAGCGTAGGCATGAGGGGCTCTAATGAAAAACTGTTTTTT.

This clone has more than one count but fewer than ten. CDR3 DNA sequence: TGTGCCAGCAGCTTAGAGGGGCGGGACAGCGAGCAGTACTTC. Translation gives CASSLEGRDSEQYF. This rearrangement joins TRBV7-9 to TRBJ2-7; perhaps TRBD1 as D (7 bases). This CDR3 is 14 amino acids long. The ends were cut back, 1 base at V and 6 bases at J, with 13 bases in the middle. In germline, CDR1 is SEHNR, CDR2 FQNEAQ (reference sequence).

The chain couples TRBV12-5 to TRBJ2-7, with 11 bases matching TRBD1. Trimming removed 7 bases from V and 0 bases from J; junction bases left unmatched: 14. The CDR3 has 18 residues. Germline lookup yields CDR1 LGHNT and CDR2 FRNRAP. This CDR3 is CASESGTGGKRLSYEQYF. CDR3 bases: TGTGCTAGTGAGTCGGGGACAGGGGGAAAAAGGCTCTCCTACGAGCAGTACTTC.

The chain carries TRBV4-3 and TRBJ1-2; TRBD1 aligns across 9 bases. The V gene end was trimmed by 4 bases and the J gene end by 8 bases; junction bases not matched to a gene: 11. The CDR3 has 15 residues. CDR1 is LGHNA, CDR2 YSLEER, per germline. CDR3 DNA sequence: TGCGCCAGCAGCCGCCACCGGGACAGGGTGGACGGCTACACCTTC. As protein: CASSRHRDRVDGYTF.

The genes are TRBV9 and TRBJ1-6; D gene ambiguous. V lost 1 base and J 9 bases, leaving 8 bases between the germline ends. Germline V lookup: CDR1 SGDLS, CDR2 YYNGEE. The CDR3 has 13 amino acids. The CDR3 protein is CASSVTESSPLHF. The CDR3 bases are TGTGCCAGCAGCGTAACGGAGTCTTCACCCCTCCACTTT.

Remarks on this clone: In the same sample, other DNA sequences code for this CDR3. The chain carries TRBV6-5 and TRBJ1-5; D is ambiguous. The CDR3 is made up of 13 amino acids. Per germline, CDR1 MNHEY and CDR2 SVGAGI. The V end was cut by 0 bases, the J end by 1 base, with 1 base between. For the CDR3, the DNA is TGTGCCAGCAGTTACTCGAGCAATCAGCCCCAGCATTTT. This sequence encodes CASSYSSNQPQHF.

J is TRBJ1-2 and V is TRBV15; a weak D match, TRBD1 (6 bases). Looked up from germline, CDR1 is LNHNV and CDR2 is YYDKDF (reference sequence). Trimming removed 0 bases from V and 8 bases from J, with 13 bases in between. The CDR3 is 14 amino acids. This CDR3 reads CATSRDSRQEGYTF. DNA for the CDR3: TGTGCCACCAGCAGAGATTCGCGACAGGAGGGCTACACCTTC.

The chain is built from TRBV12-3 or TRBV12-4 and TRBJ1-1; D perhaps matches TRBD1 (6 bases). The CDR3 length is 13 residues. Trimming took off 6 bases at V and 1 base at J, with 9 bases between the two ends. The chain's CDR3 is CASSPGQNTEAFF. Written as DNA, the CDR3 is TGTGCCAGCAGCCCGGGACAGAACACTGAAGCTTTCTTT.

The V call is TRBV6-2 or TRBV6-3, the J call TRBJ2-7; no clear D gene. The CDR3 contains 14 residues. V was clipped by 1 base and J by 6 bases, with 13 bases between them. CDR1 and CDR2 (germline): MNHEY, SVGEGT. CDR3 DNA sequence: TGTGCCAGCAGTTACTTCCAGGATTATCCCGAGCAGTACTTC. Amino acid sequence: CASSYFQDYPEQYF.

The gene calls are TRBV3-1 (or the pseudogene TRBV3-2) and TRBJ2-2, with unresolved D. The CDR3 has 14 amino acids. V was clipped by 2 bases and J by 0 bases, with 4 bases between them. In germline, CDR1 is LGHDT, CDR2 YNNKEL (reference sequence). CDR3 amino acids: CASSQLANTGELFF. The DNA for the CDR3 is TGTGCCAGCAGCCAACTAGCGAACACCGGGGAGCTGTTTTTT.

This clone showed up just a few times. CDR3 bases: TGTGCCAGTAGTGACGGAACAGGGTATGGAAACACCATATATTTT. It yields the protein CASSDGTGYGNTIYF. V and J are TRBV19 and TRBJ1-3, with D possibly being TRBD1 (6 bases). The germline V gene encodes CDR1 LNHDA and CDR2 SQIVND (reference sequence). The V gene lost 5 bases and the J gene lost 3 bases, with 14 bases spanning the gap. The CDR3 length is 15 residues.

The chain combines TRBV3-1 (or the pseudogene TRBV3-2) with TRBJ1-5; D gene ambiguous. Per germline, CDR1 LGHDT and CDR2 YNNKEL (reference sequence). The CDR3 is made up of 13 amino acids. V was trimmed by 4 bases and J by 0 bases, leaving 4 bases between them. The CDR3 nucleotides read TGTGCCAGCAGCCCGCATAGCAATCAGCCCCAGCATTTT. Amino acids: CASSPHSNQPQHF.

This clone has at least ten counts. The chain joins TRBV7-6 to TRBJ2-1; 12 bases line up with TRBD2. The germline V gene encodes CDR1 SGHVS and CDR2 FNYEAQ. The CDR3 length is 15 residues. Trimming cost V 5 bases and J 6 bases; bases outside gene matches: 5. CDR3 nucleotides: TGTGCCAGCAGCGCGGGACTAGCGGGCGTCAATGAGCAGTTCTTC. Its translation: CASSAGLAGVNEQFF.

The chain has TRBV5-1 and TRBJ2-5; 7 bases fit TRBD1. Trimming cost V 7 bases and J 6 bases; bases outside gene matches: 12. This CDR3 has 14 residues. The germline gives CDR1 SGHRS, CDR2 YFSETQ. The CDR3 is CASGRGTEGKTQYF. CDR3 DNA sequence: TGCGCCAGCGGCAGGGGGACCGAAGGAAAGACCCAGTACTTC.

The chain is built from TRBV7-2 and TRBJ1-5; the match to TRBD1 covers 9 bases. Germline V CDR1 and CDR2: SGHTA, FQGNSA. The CDR3 consists of 18 residues. V lost 5 bases to trimming and J lost 6 bases; unmatched junction nucleotides: 17. CDR3 sequence (DNA): TGTGCCAGCAGCCCGACACAGGGGGCTGGTGACCTTAGTCAGCCCCAGCATTTT. Encoded protein: CASSPTQGAGDLSQPQHF.

The chain couples TRBV14 to TRBJ2-2; 9 bases map to TRBD2. The germline CDR1 and CDR2 sequences are SGHDN and FVKESK. V lost 4 bases and J lost 0; bases outside the gene matches: 12. The CDR3 is 19 residues long. DNA of the CDR3: TGTGCCAGCAGCCTTCTCTGGGGTAGCGGGGGCACGAACACCGGGGAGCTGTTTTTT. The encoded protein is CASSLLWGSGGTNTGELFF.